A single sample is the source of the 16 T cell receptor beta chains below, sequenced in a study of cytomegalovirus exposure and HLA in healthy donors. This PCR relied on a set of 60 Vbeta primers and 13 Jbeta primers. Produced via immunoSEQ multiplex PCR; TCRdb's table is partial and in-frame only. The repertoire consists of around 130,000 clones, with around two thirds occurring once and the leading ten covering around 2%. The sequencing input was PBMCs. The receptors come from a male donor in good health and CMV-seronegative.

As regards this clone: Mismatch with germline at one junction end may stem from a read error. V and J are TRBV7-9 and TRBJ1-2, with a possible D match to TRBD1 (5 bases). Germline V CDR1 and CDR2: SEHNR, FQNEAQ (reference sequence). The CDR3 is 15 amino acids. CDR3 residues: CASSFFGGTVYGYPF. Here the CDR3 DNA reads TGTGCCAGCAGCTTCTTCGGGGGAACGGTCTATGGCTACCCCTTC.

This clone was seen more than once but under ten times. The V call is TRBV28, the J call TRBJ1-5, with D unresolved. V lost 5 bases, J lost 4 bases, and 12 bases lay in between. Germline lookup yields CDR1 MDHEN and CDR2 SYDVKM. The CDR3 runs to 14 residues. The CDR3 region is CASSPPLGNQPQHF. The DNA for the CDR3 is TGTGCCAGCAGTCCGCCACTAGGGAATCAGCCCCAGCATTTT.

The sample holds a few counts of this clone. The gene calls are TRBV30 and TRBJ2-7, with 9 bases identical to TRBD1. The CDR3 loop spans 13 amino acids. J gave up 3 bases and V 3 bases, and 3 bases lay outside the gene matches. Germline V lookup: CDR1 GTSNPN, CDR2 SVGIG (reference sequence). For the CDR3, the DNA is TGTGCCTGGAGGGACAGGGGATACTACGAGCAGTACTTC. This translates into CAWRDRGYYEQYF.

The chain couples TRBV7-3 to TRBJ2-1; the D is unclear. V gave up 5 bases and J gave up 0 bases, with 11 bases separating them. The CDR3 is 15 residues long. Germline loops: CDR1 SGHTA, CDR2 FQGTGA. Here the CDR3 reads CASSPIANSYNEQFF. CDR3 in DNA: TGTGCCAGCAGCCCCATAGCAAACTCCTACAATGAGCAGTTCTTC.

Only one count was recorded for this clone. This chain joins TRBV6-5 and TRBJ1-1, with TRBD1 matching over 9 bases. Germline CDR1 is MNHEY and CDR2 is SVGAGI. This CDR3 is built from 15 residues. Trimming at V came to 5 bases and at J to 4 bases, leaving 8 bases not matched to a gene. DNA of the CDR3: TGTGCCAGCAGTCCCGGACAGGGGACGGTCACTGAAGCTTTCTTT. It codes for CASSPGQGTVTEAFF.

The chain uses TRBV7-9 and TRBJ1-3; D is uncertain. The CDR3 sequence is 16 residues long. The germline V gene has CDR1 SEHNR and CDR2 FQNEAQ (reference sequence). V shed 1 base and J shed 6 bases, with 16 bases lying between them. The DNA of the CDR3 is TGTGCCAGCAGCTTAGGATTCGCGGGGAGGGAAAACACCATATATTTT. As protein: CASSLGFAGRENTIYF.

The chain carries TRBV5-4 and TRBJ2-3, with TRBD2 as a possible D gene (5 bases). The CDR3 spans 14 residues. V lost 0 bases and J 3 bases, leaving 8 bases between the germline ends. The germline gives CDR1 SGHNT, CDR2 YYREEE (reference sequence). The DNA for the CDR3 is TGTGCCAGCAGCTTGGGGGGAGTTACAGATACGCAGTATTTT. Amino acids: CASSLGGVTDTQYF.

A few counts support this clone. The rearrangement joins TRBV6-1 to TRBJ2-3, with 10 bases lining up with TRBD2. CDR1 and CDR2 from the germline V gene are MNHNS and SASEGT. Germline trimming cut 4 bases from V and 3 bases from J; bases unmatched to any gene: 1. The CDR3 runs 14 residues. CDR3 loop: CASSALAGTDTQYF. For the CDR3, the DNA is TGTGCCAGCAGTGCACTAGCGGGGACAGATACGCAGTATTTT.

The chain couples TRBV6-1 to TRBJ1-2; D is undetermined. The CDR3 runs 13 residues. The germline V and J ends were trimmed by 1 base and 7 bases, with 10 bases remaining between them. Germline assignment: CDR1 MNHNS and CDR2 SASEGT. CDR3 in DNA: TGTGCCAGCAGTGAAGTAGAACTTACTGGCTACACCTTC. Encoded protein: CASSEVELTGYTF.

The V and J genes are TRBV5-6 and TRBJ2-5, with D possibly matching TRBD1 (6 bases). Germline CDR1 and CDR2: SGHDT and YYEEEE. The CDR3 is 17 amino acids. Between the trimmed V and J ends, which lost 1 base and 1 base, there was a span of 17 bases. Written as DNA, the CDR3 is TGTGCCAGCAGCTTGTCCACAGGGTTTGGGGGCCAAGAGACCCAGTACTTC. Its translation is CASSLSTGFGGQETQYF.

The chain is built from TRBV5-1 and TRBJ2-5; 9 nucleotides align to TRBD2. The CDR3 sequence is 16 residues long. Losses at the gene ends were 2 bases for V and 5 bases for J; bases not matched to a gene: 10. Germline V gene lookup returns CDR1 SGHRS and CDR2 YFSETQ. The CDR3 sequence: CASSLAGGGAEETQYF. CDR3 in DNA: TGCGCCAGCAGCTTAGCGGGCGGGGGGGCGGAGGAGACCCAGTACTTC. The complete variable domain, with remaining parts taken from reference TRBV5-1 and TRBJ2-5, reads KAGVTQTPRYLIKTRGQQVTLSCSPISGHRSVSWYQQTPGQGLQFLFEYFSETQRNKGNFPGRFSGRQFSNSRSEMNVSTLELGDSALYLCASSLAGGGAEETQYFGPGTRLLVL.

The rearrangement uses TRBV11-3 and TRBJ2-1, with TRBD2 matching over 7 bases. The trim removed 5 bases at V and 9 bases at J, leaving 16 bases unmatched. The CDR3 has 16 amino acids. Germline assignment: CDR1 SGHNT and CDR2 YENEEA. CDR3 amino acids: CASSHERGRLNTEQFF. The CDR3 region has the DNA TGTGCCAGCAGCCACGAGCGGGGTAGGTTGAACACTGAGCAGTTCTTC.

The J gene is TRBJ1-2, the V gene TRBV30; 7 positions match TRBD1. With V trimmed by 0 bases and J by 8 bases, 6 bases remained unmatched. Germline-derived CDR1 and CDR2 are GTSNPN and SVGIG (reference sequence). The CDR3 runs 13 residues. The CDR3 nucleotides are TGTGCCTGGAGTGTCGGGACAGCCGCCGGCTACACCTTC. Encoded protein: CAWSVGTAAGYTF.

The V gene is TRBV11-2, the J gene TRBJ2-1; D call uncertain. Germline CDR1 is SGHAT and CDR2 is FQNNGV. The CDR3 length is 18 residues. Between the trimmed V and J ends, which lost 0 bases and 4 bases, there was a span of 19 bases. CDR3 in DNA: TGTGCCAGCAGCTTAGATCGACGGAGCCCTAAAGGTTACAATGAGCAGTTCTTC. This codes for CASSLDRRSPKGYNEQFF. The whole variable domain, remainder taken from reference TRBV11-2 and TRBJ2-1, is EAGVAQSPRYKIIEKRQSVAFWCNPISGHATLYWYQQILGQGPKLLIQFQNNGVVDDSQLPKDRFSAERLKGVDSTLKIQPAKLEDSAVYLCASSLDRRSPKGYNEQFFGPGTRLTVL.

The chain uses TRBV5-1 and TRBJ1-4, with a tentative D call TRBD1 (6 bases). V shed 0 bases and J shed 0 bases, with 12 bases lying between them. The CDR3 is 17 amino acids. Germline CDR1 is SGHRS and CDR2 is YFSETQ. The CDR3 DNA follows: TGCGCCAGCAGCTTGGCGGGGGGCGCATCAACTAATGAAAAACTGTTTTTT. Its translation: CASSLAGGASTNEKLFF.

The chain combines TRBV4-3 with TRBJ1-3; D unclear. Trimming removed 0 bases at V and 3 bases at J, with 6 bases between. Germline lookup yields CDR1 LGHNA and CDR2 YSLEER. The CDR3 has 14 amino acids. The chain's CDR3 is CASSQDAGGNTIYF. For the CDR3, the DNA is TGCGCCAGCAGCCAAGATGCGGGTGGAAACACCATATATTTT.